This passage covers 6 T cell receptor beta chains from one sample sequenced in a study of blood T cell repertoires in COVID-19. Sequencing was performed with immunoSEQ multiplex PCR; in TCRdb, only in-frame clones are kept and a portion is missing. The data show about 130,000 clones, with approximately 85% seen just once and more than 3.5% held by the top ten. Input material: peripheral blood. These receptors were obtained from a human donor in a cohort sampled during active COVID-19.

The chain couples TRBV5-5 to TRBJ2-2; D possibly corresponds to TRBD1 (7 bases). The V end lost 1 base, the J end lost 1 base, and 11 bases lay between the germline ends. CDR3 size: 16 residues. From germline, CDR1 is SGHKS and CDR2 YYEKEE (reference sequence). CDR3: CASSLRQGGNTGELFF. CDR3 coding DNA: TGTGCCAGCAGCTTGCGGCAGGGGGGGAACACCGGGGAGCTGTTTTTT.

This clone has a single count. V is TRBV4-1 and J is TRBJ2-1; a weak D match, TRBD2 (6 bases). Germline assignment: CDR1 MGHRA and CDR2 YSYEKL. This CDR3 comprises 17 residues. Trimming took off 0 bases at V and 9 bases at J, with 21 bases between the two ends. The CDR3 DNA reads TGCGCCAGCAGCCAAGATCGACCGGGAGCCCTCGGGGTTGAGCAGTTCTTC. It yields the protein CASSQDRPGALGVEQFF.

J is TRBJ2-1 and V is TRBV11-2, with 8 bases matching TRBD2. This CDR3 comprises 15 residues. CDR1 is SGHAT, CDR2 FQNNGV, per germline. V was pared by 4 bases and J by 2 bases, with 4 bases of the junction left unmatched. In DNA form, the CDR3 reads TGTGCCAGCAGCTCGCGGGGGGAGGCCTACAATGAGCAGTTCTTC. Translated: CASSSRGEAYNEQFF.

This chain uses TRBV2 with TRBJ1-2; D is perhaps TRBD1 (5 bases). There are 12 residues in the CDR3. Trimming pared 6 bases from V and 9 bases from J, leaving 14 bases between. Germline CDR1 and CDR2: SNHLY and FYNNEI. The chain's CDR3 is CASRPRGLSYTF. CDR3 nucleotides: TGTGCCAGCAGGCCCCGGGGACTGAGCTACACCTTC.

The rearrangement uses TRBV7-2 and TRBJ2-7; D might be TRBD2 (5 bases). Trimming cost V 4 bases and J 6 bases, with 13 bases left between them. This CDR3 spans 13 amino acids. Germline V CDR1 and CDR2: SGHTA, FQGNSA. DNA of the CDR3: TGTGCCAGCAGCTCCCGCGGGTCAAGCGAGCAGTACTTC. Translating gives CASSSRGSSEQYF.

This chain's CDR3 is CASSLPGHSVNTEAFF. CDR3 bases: TGTGCCAGCAGCTTACCGGGACATTCTGTGAACACTGAAGCTTTCTTT. The chain is built from TRBV11-2 and TRBJ1-1; maybe TRBD1 (6 bases). V was shortened by 2 bases and J by 0 bases, with 13 bases between the two germline ends. The CDR3 totals 16 residues. Germline V lookup: CDR1 SGHAT, CDR2 FQNNGV.